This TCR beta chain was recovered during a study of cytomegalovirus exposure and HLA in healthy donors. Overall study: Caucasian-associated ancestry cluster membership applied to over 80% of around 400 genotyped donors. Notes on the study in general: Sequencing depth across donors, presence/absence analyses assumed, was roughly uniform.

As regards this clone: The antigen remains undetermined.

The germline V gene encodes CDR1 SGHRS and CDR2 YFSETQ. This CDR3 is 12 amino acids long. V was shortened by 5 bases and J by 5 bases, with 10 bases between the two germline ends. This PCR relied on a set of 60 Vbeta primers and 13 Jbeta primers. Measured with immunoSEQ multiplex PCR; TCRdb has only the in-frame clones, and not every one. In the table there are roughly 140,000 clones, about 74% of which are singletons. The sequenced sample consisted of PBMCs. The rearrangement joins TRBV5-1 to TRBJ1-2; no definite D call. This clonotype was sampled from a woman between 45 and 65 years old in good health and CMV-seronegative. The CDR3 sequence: CASSPEWYGYTF. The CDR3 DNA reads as TGCGCCAGCAGTCCTGAGTGGTATGGCTACACCTTC.